The text below deals with one T cell receptor (beta chain). Its antigen is unknown. The data stem from a study of early T cells in non-severe SARS-CoV-2 infection. Study in general: Sequencing input comprised bulk RNA from unsorted whole blood; chain pairing was not available. Study conclusions and caveats: VDJdb-based annotation leaned toward anti-spike CD8 responses and missed private and CD4 specificities.

As part of library construction, unique molecular identifiers were attached to individual cDNA molecules. TCRdb processed the 5' RACE reads anew with MiXCR; each CDR3 protein has one entry. In the table there are some 96,000 distinct CDR3 sequences, over 10% of which are singletons. Germline-derived CDR1 and CDR2 are SQVTM and ANQGSEA. Trimming cost V 4 bases and J 0 bases, with 10 bases left between them. This CDR3 spans 14 amino acids. This chain joins TRBV29-1 and TRBJ1-3, with D possibly matching TRBD1 (5 bases). This clonotype originated in an adult who was a healthcare worker with PCR-confirmed SARS-CoV-2 infection or an uninfected control (not recorded which). The specimen was whole blood. The CDR3, as DNA: TGCAGCGTTGTGTGGGGGAGCTCTGGAAACACCATATATTTT. Amino acid sequence: CSVVWGSSGNTIYF.